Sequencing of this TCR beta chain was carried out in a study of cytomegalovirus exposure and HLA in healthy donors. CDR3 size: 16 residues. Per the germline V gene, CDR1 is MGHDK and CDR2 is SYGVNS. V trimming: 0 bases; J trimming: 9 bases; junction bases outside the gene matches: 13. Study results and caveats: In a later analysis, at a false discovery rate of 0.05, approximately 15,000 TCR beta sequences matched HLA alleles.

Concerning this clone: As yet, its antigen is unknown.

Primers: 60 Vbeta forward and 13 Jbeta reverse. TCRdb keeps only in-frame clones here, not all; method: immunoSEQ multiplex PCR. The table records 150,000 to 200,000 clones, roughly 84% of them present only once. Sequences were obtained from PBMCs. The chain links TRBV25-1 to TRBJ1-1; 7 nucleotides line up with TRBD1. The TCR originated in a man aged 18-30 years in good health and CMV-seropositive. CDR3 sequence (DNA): TGTGCCAGCAGTGAATATGATTTAAGGACAGGAGGGAAAGCTTTCTTT. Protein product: CASSEYDLRTGGKAFF.